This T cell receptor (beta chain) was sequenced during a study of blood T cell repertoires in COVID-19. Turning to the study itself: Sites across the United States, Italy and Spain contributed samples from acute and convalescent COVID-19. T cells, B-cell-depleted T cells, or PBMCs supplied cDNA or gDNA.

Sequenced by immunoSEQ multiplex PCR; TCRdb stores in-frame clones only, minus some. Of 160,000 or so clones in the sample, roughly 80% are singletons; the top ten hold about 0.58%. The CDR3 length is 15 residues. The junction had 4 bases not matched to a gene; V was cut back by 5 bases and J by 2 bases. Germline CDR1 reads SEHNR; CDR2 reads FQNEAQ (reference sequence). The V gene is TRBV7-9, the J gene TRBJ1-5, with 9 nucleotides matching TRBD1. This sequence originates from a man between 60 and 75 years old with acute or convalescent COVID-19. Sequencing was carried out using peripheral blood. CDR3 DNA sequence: TGTGCCAGCAGCGGACAGGGGATAGGCAATCAGCCCCAGCATTTT. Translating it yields CASSGQGIGNQPQHF.